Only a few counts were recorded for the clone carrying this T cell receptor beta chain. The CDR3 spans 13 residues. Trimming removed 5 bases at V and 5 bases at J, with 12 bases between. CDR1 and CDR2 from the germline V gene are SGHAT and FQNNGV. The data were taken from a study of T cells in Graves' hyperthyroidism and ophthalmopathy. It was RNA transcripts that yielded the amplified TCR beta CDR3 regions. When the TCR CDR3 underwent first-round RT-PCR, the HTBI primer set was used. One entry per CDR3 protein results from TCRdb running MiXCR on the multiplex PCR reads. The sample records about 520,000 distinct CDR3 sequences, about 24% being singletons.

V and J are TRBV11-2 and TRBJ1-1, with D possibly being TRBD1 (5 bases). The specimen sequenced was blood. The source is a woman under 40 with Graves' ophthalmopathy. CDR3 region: CASSPAGWTEAFF. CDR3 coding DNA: TGTGCCAGCAGCCCCGCAGGGTGGACTGAAGCTTTCTTT.